One and the same sample provided the 18 T cell receptor beta chains below, sequenced in a study of T cells after yellow fever vaccination. MiXCR was run by TCRdb on the 5' RACE reads, yielding one entry per CDR3 protein. The sample lists under 300,000 distinct CDR3 sequences; less than 8.5% were seen once. The sample in question was CD4+ T cells sorted from PBMCs, obtained 15 days after the yellow fever booster vaccination. The receptor source for this set is a young man who received the YFV17D yellow fever vaccine.

This clonotype was picked up a small number of times. V is TRBV19 and J is TRBJ1-5, with TRBD1 matching over 10 bases. Germline CDR1 is LNHDA and CDR2 is SQIVND (reference sequence). The ends lost 7 bases at V and 7 bases at J; junction bases unmatched: 13. The CDR3 is 16 residues long. The CDR3 DNA follows: TGTGCCAGTACTCCCGGGACAGGGGCCTTCGGGCAGCCCCAGCATTTT. As protein: CASTPGTGAFGQPQHF.

The sample holds a few counts of this clonotype. The CDR3 loop is CASSLAAPLQYF. In nucleotides, the CDR3 is TGTGCCAGCAGCTTAGCAGCGCCCCTTCAGTACTTC. The rearrangement joins TRBV7-2 to TRBJ2-4, with D unclear. Trimming pared 0 bases from V and 11 bases from J, leaving 8 bases between. This CDR3 is 12 amino acids long. The germline CDR1 and CDR2 sequences are SGHTA and FQGNSA. Full variable domain (outside the CDR3, taken from reference TRBV7-2 and TRBJ2-4): GAGVSQSPSNKVTEKGKDVELRCDPISGHTALYWYRQSLGQGLEFLIYFQGNSAPDKSGLPSDRFSAERTGGSVSTLTIQRTQQEDSAVYLCASSLAAPLQYFGAGTRLSVL.

This clonotype was seen many times. The V gene is TRBV7-2, the J gene TRBJ2-3; the D gene is possibly TRBD1 (5 bases). Trimming pared 5 bases from V and 4 bases from J, leaving 16 bases between. CDR3 length: 15 residues. Germline V gene data show CDR1 as SGHTA and CDR2 as FQGNSA. CDR3: CASSGHAGLPDTQYF. DNA of the CDR3: TGTGCCAGCAGCGGGCACGCAGGGTTACCAGATACGCAGTATTTT.

This clonotype was observed at least ten times. V is TRBV5-1 and J is TRBJ2-5; TRBD1 agrees at 7 bases. Per germline, CDR1 SGHRS and CDR2 YFSETQ. The CDR3 has 14 amino acids. Trimming at V came to 4 bases and at J to 2 bases, leaving 5 bases not matched to a gene. The CDR3 DNA sequence: TGCGCCAGCAGCCCGATGGGACAGCAAGAGACCCAGTACTTC. It yields the protein CASSPMGQQETQYF.

This clonotype was counted only a few times. This chain links TRBV20-1 with TRBJ2-5; D might be TRBD1 (5 bases). The CDR3 spans 11 residues. Germline V lookup: CDR1 DFQATT, CDR2 SNEGSKA (reference sequence). The CDR3 DNA is TGCTCATGGATCCCAAGGGGGACCCAGTACTTC. Protein sequence: CSWIPRGTQYF.

In its sample, this clonotype was seen a few times. The germline gene is not matched at one end of the junction; a read error may be the cause. This chain links TRBV7-7 with TRBJ2-7, with D unclear. Per germline, CDR1 SSHAT and CDR2 FNYEAQ (reference sequence). The CDR3 covers 14 residues. The CDR3 DNA is TGTGCTAGCAGCCTAGAACAAAGCTACTACGAGCAGTACTTC. This codes for CASSLEQSYYEQYF.

Many counts were recorded for this clonotype. The chain combines TRBV20-1 with TRBJ2-3; D not resolved. Germline CDR1 DFQATT, CDR2 SNEGSKA (reference sequence). Trimming stripped 8 bases from V and 6 bases from J, with 12 bases between. The CDR3 is made up of 11 amino acids. As DNA, the CDR3 is TGCAGTACTGGGCCGGGTGATACGCAGTATTTT. It is translated as CSTGPGDTQYF.

This clonotype has a handful of counts. The chain couples TRBV7-2 to TRBJ2-7; 9 bases match TRBD1. The germline CDR1 and CDR2 sequences are SGHTA and FQGNSA. The V and J ends lost 7 bases and 6 bases, in that order; junction bases with no gene match: 19. CDR3 length: 17 residues. The CDR3, as DNA: TGTGCCAGCAACTCGGGGCCGGGGGACAGGGTCTTAAGCGAGCAGTACTTC. Protein: CASNSGPGDRVLSEQYF.

This chain uses TRBV5-1 with TRBJ2-7; the D gene is possibly TRBD2 (5 bases). The CDR3 totals 14 residues. V was cut by 4 bases and J by 6 bases, with 17 bases left in between. Germline V lookup: CDR1 SGHRS, CDR2 YFSETQ. CDR3 DNA sequence: TGCGCCAGCAGCCCTGCAGCGATCGAGGGCGAGCAGTACTTC. Amino acids: CASSPAAIEGEQYF.

This clonotype has a count of ten or more. This chain links TRBV29-1 with TRBJ2-7, with a possible D match to TRBD2 (7 bases). CDR3 length: 18 amino acids. Per the germline V gene, CDR1 is SQVTM and CDR2 is ANQGSEA. Trimming pared 8 bases from V and 4 bases from J, leaving 33 bases between. The CDR3 DNA follows: TGCAGCCTAGAAGGGGGGGCTGCCGGAGGGGCCGGAAGGTACGAGCAGTACTTC. It specifies CSLEGGAAGGAGRYEQYF.

This chain uses TRBV7-2 with TRBJ2-3; 7 nucleotides agree with TRBD2. This CDR3 comprises 17 residues. Germline CDR1 is SGHTA and CDR2 is FQGNSA. The V gene end was trimmed by 2 bases and the J gene end by 7 bases; junction bases not matched to a gene: 15. DNA for the CDR3: TGTGCCAGCAGCTTAATTGGTGTAGCGGGCCTTGCTCATACGCAGTATTTT. It specifies CASSLIGVAGLAHTQYF.

This clonotype was recorded many times. V is TRBV6-1 and J is TRBJ2-5; D is ambiguous. Germline lookup yields CDR1 MNHNS and CDR2 SASEGT. V dropped 6 bases and J dropped 2 bases, with 7 bases sitting between them. The CDR3 sequence is 12 residues long. The CDR3 sequence: CASRMWQETQYF. CDR3 sequence (DNA): TGTGCCAGCAGGATGTGGCAAGAGACCCAGTACTTC.

There are many counts of this clonotype. V is TRBV18 and J is TRBJ1-1; D is possibly TRBD1 (5 bases). Trimming stripped 0 bases from V and 11 bases from J, with 16 bases between. Germline values: CDR1 KGHSH, CDR2 LQKENI. The CDR3 length is 14 residues. The chain's CDR3 is CASSPPDYGDGAFF. In DNA, the CDR3 is TGTGCCAGCTCACCACCGGATTACGGGGACGGTGCTTTCTTT.

This clonotype has just a few counts. The V gene is TRBV29-1, the J gene TRBJ2-7; the match to TRBD2 covers 7 bases. There are 13 residues in the CDR3. The ends lost 1 base at V and 2 bases at J; junction bases unmatched: 2. Germline CDR1 reads SQVTM; CDR2 reads ANQGSEA. DNA of the CDR3: TGCAGCGTTGAAGCTAGCGGAACCTACGAGCAGTACTTC. Translation: CSVEASGTYEQYF.

The chain joins TRBV5-1 to TRBJ2-5; the D gene is possibly TRBD2 (5 bases). CDR3 size: 16 residues. Trimming pared 7 bases from V and 2 bases from J, leaving 21 bases between. Germline V lookup: CDR1 SGHRS, CDR2 YFSETQ. The CDR3 is CASAGGWTNTQETQYF. CDR3 nucleotide sequence: TGCGCCAGCGCCGGCGGGTGGACCAATACTCAAGAGACCCAGTACTTC.

This chain joins TRBV4-3 and TRBJ2-3, with D possibly TRBD2 on 5 matching bases. The CDR3 extends over 14 amino acids. Deletions cut 0 bases from V and 2 bases from J, with 6 bases between. Germline V gene lookup returns CDR1 LGHNA and CDR2 YSLEER. The CDR3, as DNA: TGCGCCAGCAGCCAAGATGGACTCACAGATACGCAGTATTTT. Protein: CASSQDGLTDTQYF.

This clonotype showed up just a few times. V gene TRBV28 combines with J gene TRBJ2-3, with 9 bases aligning to TRBD1. The CDR3 covers 14 residues. V gave up 6 bases and J gave up 4 bases; unmatched junction bases: 5. Germline CDR1 and CDR2: MDHEN and SYDVKM. CDR3 loop: CASRLQGAADTQYF. The CDR3 DNA is TGTGCCAGCAGACTACAGGGGGCAGCAGATACGCAGTATTTT.

There are many counts of this clonotype. The genes are TRBV12-3 or TRBV12-4 and TRBJ1-3; D gene ambiguous. This CDR3 has 14 residues. V lost 1 base and J 0 bases, leaving 4 bases between the germline ends. The CDR3 coding sequence is TGTGCCAGCAGTTTAGGGAGCTCTGGAAACACCATATATTTT. This sequence encodes CASSLGSSGNTIYF.